The 6 T cell receptor beta chains reported below all come from one sample, sequenced in a study of cytomegalovirus exposure and HLA in healthy donors (dated by TCRdb to 2016 to 2017). Libraries were prepared through the immunoSEQ multiplex PCR assay. For the multiplex PCR, a mixture combining 60 forward primers for TCR Vbeta segments and 13 reverse primers for TCR Jbeta segments was used. TCRdb's version of the immuneACCESS table is confined to in-frame rearrangements and falls short of the full clone set. An unresolved V gene accounts for under half of the shortfall where checked; the remainder is of unknown origin. Across this sample there are roughly 150,000 clones, with almost 85% seen only once. Of the sample, 5.7% is held by the ten largest clones. The sample was PBMCs. These receptor sequences come from a man aged 30 to 39 in good health and CMV-seropositive.

This clone was counted a single time. The rearrangement links TRBV28 to TRBJ2-5; D gene uncertain. With 7 bases removed from V and 7 bases from J, the gap between germline ends came to 13 bases. The CDR3 extends over 12 amino acids. Germline CDR1 is MDHEN and CDR2 is SYDVKM. For the CDR3, the DNA is TGTGCCAGCAATGAAGAACTTGGGACCCAGTACTTC. Protein sequence: CASNEELGTQYF. Combining the CDR3 with reference TRBV28 and TRBJ2-5 gives the whole variable domain DVKVTQSSRYLVKRTGEKVFLECVQDMDHENMFWYRQDPGLGLRLIYFSYDVKMKEKGDIPEGYSVSREKKERFSLILESASTNQTSMYLCASNEELGTQYFGPGTRLLVL.

The chain joins TRBV27 to TRBJ2-3, with a possible D match to TRBD2 (6 bases). With 5 bases removed from V and 1 base from J, the gap between germline ends came to 13 bases. This CDR3 has 15 amino acids. From germline, CDR1 is MNHEY and CDR2 SMNVEV (reference sequence). CDR3 loop: CASSIRDFGTDTQYF. CDR3 DNA sequence: TGTGCCAGCAGTATCCGGGACTTTGGCACAGATACGCAGTATTTT.

The chain has TRBV14 and TRBJ2-2; D is possibly TRBD1 (6 bases). There are 14 residues in the CDR3. Looked up from germline, CDR1 is SGHDN and CDR2 is FVKESK. V was shortened by 8 bases and J by 4 bases, with 14 bases between the two germline ends. CDR3 protein: CASARQGTTGELFF. The CDR3 DNA reads TGTGCCAGCGCAAGGCAGGGGACCACCGGGGAGCTGTTTTTT.

The chain uses TRBV21-1 and TRBJ1-4; the table names TRBD1, a call not compared with the DNA. TRBV21-1 is deemed a pseudogene. The CDR3 runs 16 residues. DNA of the CDR3: TGTGCCAGCAGCAAAGGGGCAGGGGGAGCTAATGAAAAACTGTTTTTT. This codes for CASSKGAGGANEKLFF.

CDR3 sequence (DNA): TGTGCCAGCAGAGACGCGACAGGCATGAACACTGAAGCTTTCTTT. It specifies CASRDATGMNTEAFF. The chain has TRBV6-1 and TRBJ1-1, with a tentative D call TRBD1 (6 bases). V lost 6 bases to trimming and J lost 0 bases, with 14 bases between them. This CDR3 has 15 residues. From germline, CDR1 is MNHNS and CDR2 SASEGT.

This chain joins TRBV5-1 and TRBJ2-3; 14 bases line up with TRBD2. CDR1 and CDR2 (germline): SGHRS, YFSETQ. With 4 bases clipped from V and 4 bases from J, the junction kept 14 bases outside the gene matches. The CDR3 totals 19 residues. DNA for the CDR3: TGCGCCAGCAGCCCGGGGACTAGCGGGAGTTTATCTAGTGCAGATACGCAGTATTTT. Translation gives CASSPGTSGSLSSADTQYF.